This TCR beta chain was documented in a study of T cells in localized non-small cell lung cancer. This clone was counted between two and nine times. The antigen remains undetermined. Repertoires were generated with immunoSEQ multiplex PCR, while TCRdb's copy carries only in-frame clones and drops some. The sample lists fewer than 2,500 clones; 24% were seen once. Overall study results and limits: Uninvolved adjacent lung had higher T cell clonality than tumor and all other tissues. Adjacent lung tissue had a median approximately 57 of the top 100 clones found in the tumor.

The CDR3 covers 16 residues. Germline CDR1 and CDR2: KGHSH and LQKENI. Trimming at V came to 3 bases and at J to 4 bases, leaving 9 bases not matched to a gene. This specimen was lung tumor tissue, taken before any cancer treatment. This receptor was obtained from a woman aged 40 to 75 with stage II lung adenocarcinoma. The chain recombines TRBV18 with TRBJ1-1; 9 bases agree with TRBD1. CDR3 loop: CASSPLYRGLGTEAFF. The CDR3 DNA follows: TGTGCCAGCTCACCTCTCTACAGGGGGCTGGGCACTGAAGCTTTCTTT.